This TCR beta chain emerged from a study of T cells in Graves' hyperthyroidism and ophthalmopathy. Findings of the study overall: Blood also showed most of the thyroid clonotypes that were expanded above 0.001.

This clonotype was seen at least ten times. Its antigen is undetermined. Ophthalmopathy cases scored 3 or more on the Clinical Activity Score and 4 or more on NOSPECS grade, with duration below 3 months. Patients showing uncontrolled infection, other autoimmune disease, pregnancy or lactation were ineligible. The diagnostic basis comprised clinical symptoms, serum thyroxine and TRAb, thyroid ultrasound and orbital computed tomography. Amplification yielded TCR beta CDR3 regions, with RNA transcripts as the source. Carried out on the TCR CDR3, a first-round RT-PCR used the HTBI primer set. One entry per CDR3 protein results from TCRdb running MiXCR on the multiplex PCR reads. The sample includes nearly 600,000 distinct CDR3 sequences, 13% to 15% of them seen just once. Sequenced input: blood. The receptor was derived from a woman aged 18-29 years with Graves' ophthalmopathy.

DNA for the CDR3: TGTGCCAGCAGCTTTTCCCTAGCGGGAGGTGAAGAGACCCAGTACTTC. This encodes CASSFSLAGGEETQYF. The genes are TRBV6-2 or TRBV6-3 and TRBJ2-5; 11 nucleotides match TRBD2. Germline V CDR1 and CDR2: MNHEY, SVGEGT. This CDR3 is built from 16 residues. V dropped 6 bases and J dropped 3; count of bases not matched to a gene: 9.